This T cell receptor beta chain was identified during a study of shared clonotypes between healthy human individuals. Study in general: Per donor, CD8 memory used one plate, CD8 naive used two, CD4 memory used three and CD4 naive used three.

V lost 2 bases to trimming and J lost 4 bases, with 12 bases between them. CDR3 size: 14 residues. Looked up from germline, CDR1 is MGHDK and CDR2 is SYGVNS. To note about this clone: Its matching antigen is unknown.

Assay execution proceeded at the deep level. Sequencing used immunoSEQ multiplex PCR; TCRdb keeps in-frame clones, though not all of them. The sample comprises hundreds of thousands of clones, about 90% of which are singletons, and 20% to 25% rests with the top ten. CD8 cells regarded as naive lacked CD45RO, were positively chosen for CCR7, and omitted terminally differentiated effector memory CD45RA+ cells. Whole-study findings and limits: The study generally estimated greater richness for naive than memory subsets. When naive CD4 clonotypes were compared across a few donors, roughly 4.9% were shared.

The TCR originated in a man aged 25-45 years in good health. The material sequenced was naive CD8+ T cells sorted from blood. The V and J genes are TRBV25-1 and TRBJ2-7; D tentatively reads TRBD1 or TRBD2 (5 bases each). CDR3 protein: CASSEGGSGYEQYF. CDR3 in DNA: TGTGCCAGCAGTGAAGGGGGTAGTGGGTACGAGCAGTACTTC.